This TCR beta chain was observed in a study of human T cells and chemical hapten exposure. TCRdb reprocessed the RACE reads with MiXCR, giving one entry per CDR3 protein. Of 150,000 to 200,000 distinct CDR3 sequences in the sample, about 25% were seen once. Time point meaning: patch test 3, about 24 weeks after DPC sensitization. Treatment denoted: therapeutic diphenylcyclopropenone sensitization with weekly scalp DPC. The ends were cut back, 1 base at V and 12 bases at J, with 24 bases in the middle. In germline, CDR1 is MGHRA, CDR2 YSYEKL. This CDR3 region has 16 residues. The specimen was whole blood, collected in connection with sensitization to the hapten diphenylcyclopropenone (DPC). The sequence came from a woman aged 40 to 55 with alopecia areata. Some clones in this sample may be carry-over from other donors' samples. This rearrangement joins TRBV4-1 to TRBJ1-1; weak D call: TRBD1 (5 bases). The CDR3 DNA reads TGCGCCAGCAGCCAAGCTATTTCAGGGACTTACGTGATGACTTTCTTT. Translating gives CASSQAISGTYVMTFF.